The present entry profiles one T cell receptor beta chain with its context. This entry comes from a study of CD8 T cells in Susac syndrome. RNA, at roughly 0.5 to 1 ug, was reverse transcribed with random hexamers. TCRdb called the immunoSEQ multiplex PCR reads again in MiXCR, with one record for every CDR3 protein. Of about 120,000 distinct CDR3 sequences listed, 85% to 95% are singletons. The CDR3 totals 18 residues. In germline, CDR1 is DFQATT, CDR2 SNEGSKA (reference sequence). V shed 4 bases and J 5 bases; nucleotides not matched to a gene: 21. The sample was CD8+ T cells from PBMCs. The TCR originated in a human donor with Susac syndrome. The chain combines TRBV20-1 with TRBJ2-5; 8 bases are a match to TRBD1. The CDR3 coding sequence is TGCAGTGCTACTCAGTCCGGGACAGGTTTTCTAGTGAGGGAGACCCAGTACTTC. It translates to CSATQSGTGFLVRETQYF.